This TCR beta chain was observed in a study of cytomegalovirus exposure and HLA in healthy donors. Per the germline V gene, CDR1 is MNHEY and CDR2 is SMNVEV (reference sequence). This CDR3 has 12 residues. Trimming took off 6 bases at V and 0 bases at J, with 3 bases between the two ends. PCR was performed using 60 Vbeta and 13 Jbeta primers. Only in-frame clones appear in the TCRdb table, and some are missing; sequencing was by immunoSEQ multiplex PCR. This table holds 150,000 to 200,000 clones, about three quarters found once. The source of this sequence is a female donor in good health and CMV-seronegative. The chain combines TRBV27 with TRBJ1-3; unclear D gene. Sequenced sample: PBMCs. CDR3 sequence (DNA): TGTGCCAGCAGGAGCTCTGGAAACACCATATATTTT. It translates to CASRSSGNTIYF.